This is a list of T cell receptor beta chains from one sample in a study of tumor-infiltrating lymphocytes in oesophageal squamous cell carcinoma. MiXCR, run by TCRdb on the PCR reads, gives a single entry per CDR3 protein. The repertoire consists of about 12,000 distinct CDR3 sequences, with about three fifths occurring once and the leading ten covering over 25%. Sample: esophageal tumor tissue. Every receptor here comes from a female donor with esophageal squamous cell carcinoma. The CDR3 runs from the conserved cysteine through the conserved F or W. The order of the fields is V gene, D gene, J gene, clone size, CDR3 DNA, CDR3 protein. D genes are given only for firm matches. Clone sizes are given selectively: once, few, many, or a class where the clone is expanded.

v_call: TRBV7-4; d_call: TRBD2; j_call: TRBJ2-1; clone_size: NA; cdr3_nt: TGTGCCAGCAGAGGGACTAGCGGGAAGGGGAACTCCTACAATGAGCAGTTCTTC; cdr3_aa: CASRGTSGKGNSYNEQFF
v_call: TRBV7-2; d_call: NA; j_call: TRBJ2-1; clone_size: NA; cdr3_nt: TGTGCCAGCAGCTTAGTCTCCTACAATGAGCAGTTCTTC; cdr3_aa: CASSLVSYNEQFF
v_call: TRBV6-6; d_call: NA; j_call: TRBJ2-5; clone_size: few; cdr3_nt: TGTGCCAGCAGTAGGACGCGACAGACCAGCGAGACCCAGTACTTC; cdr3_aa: CASSRTRQTSETQYF
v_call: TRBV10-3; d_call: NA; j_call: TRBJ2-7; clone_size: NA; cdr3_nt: TGTGCCATCAGTGAAATGACTCCGTCCTACGAGCAGTACTTC; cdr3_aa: CAISEMTPSYEQYF
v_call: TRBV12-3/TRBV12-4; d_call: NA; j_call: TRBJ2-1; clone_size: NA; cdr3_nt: TGTGCCAGCAGTTTAATGGGGAGCTCCTACAATGAGCAGTTCTTC; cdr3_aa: CASSLMGSSYNEQFF
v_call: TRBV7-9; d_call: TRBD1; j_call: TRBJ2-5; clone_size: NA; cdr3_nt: TGTGCCAGCAGCGGCCCGGGACAGCGGACGGGGACCCAGTACTTC; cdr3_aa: CASSGPGQRTGTQYF
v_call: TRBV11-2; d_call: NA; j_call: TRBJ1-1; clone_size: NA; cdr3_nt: TGTGCCAGCAGCCTCCAGGGTGGCACTGAAGCTTTCTTT; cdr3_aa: CASSLQGGTEAFF
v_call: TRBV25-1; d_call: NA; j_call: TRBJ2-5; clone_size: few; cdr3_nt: TGTGCCAGCAGTGAATTTACGACGTGGGAGACCCAGTACTTC; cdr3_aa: CASSEFTTWETQYF
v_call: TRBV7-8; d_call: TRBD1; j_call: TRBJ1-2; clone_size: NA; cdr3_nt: TGTGCCAGCAGCCCCCTAACAGGGGTTAACTATGGCTACACCTTC; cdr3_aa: CASSPLTGVNYGYTF
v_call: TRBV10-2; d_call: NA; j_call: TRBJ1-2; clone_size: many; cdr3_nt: TGCGCCAGCGCAGGGCCTAACTATGGCTACACCTTC; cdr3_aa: CASAGPNYGYTF
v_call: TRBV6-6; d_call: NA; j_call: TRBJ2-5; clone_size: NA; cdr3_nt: TGTGCCAGCAGTTACGGATTGGTAGAGACCCAGTACTTC; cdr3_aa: CASSYGLVETQYF
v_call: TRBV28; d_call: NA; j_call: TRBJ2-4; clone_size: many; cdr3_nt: TGTGCCAGCAATGGGGTTACGGACATTCAGTACTTC; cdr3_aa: CASNGVTDIQYF
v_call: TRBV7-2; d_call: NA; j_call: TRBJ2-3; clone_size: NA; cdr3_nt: TGTGCCAGCAGACTAGCCCCCTTAGCAGATACGCAGTATTTT; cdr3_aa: CASRLAPLADTQYF
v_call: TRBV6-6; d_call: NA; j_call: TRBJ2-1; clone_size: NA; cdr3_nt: TGTGCCAGCAGTTACCAGGCTTACAATGAGCAGTTCTTC; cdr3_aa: CASSYQAYNEQFF
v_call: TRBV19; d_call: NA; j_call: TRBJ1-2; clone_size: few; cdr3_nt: TGTGCCAGTTCTACCGGGACAAAAGGTTTCGGCTACACCTTC; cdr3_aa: CASSTGTKGFGYTF
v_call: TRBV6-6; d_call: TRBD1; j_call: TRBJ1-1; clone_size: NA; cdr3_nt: TGTGCCAGCCTGGGACAGGCTGGCGCTGAAGCTTTCTTT; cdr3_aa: CASLGQAGAEAFF
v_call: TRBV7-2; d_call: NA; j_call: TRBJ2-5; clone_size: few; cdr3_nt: TGTGCCAGCAGCGGGTACAGGGAAGAGACCCAGTACTTC; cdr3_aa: CASSGYREETQYF
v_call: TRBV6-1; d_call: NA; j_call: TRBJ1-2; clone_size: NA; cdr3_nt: TGTGCCAGCAGGAGGCGGGGAGAAGCCAACTATGGCTACACCTTC; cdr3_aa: CASRRRGEANYGYTF
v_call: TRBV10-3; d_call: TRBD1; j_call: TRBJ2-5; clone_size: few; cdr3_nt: TGTGCCATCAGCGAGGGTGAGGGGGCAGAGACCCAGTACTTC; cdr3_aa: CAISEGEGAETQYF
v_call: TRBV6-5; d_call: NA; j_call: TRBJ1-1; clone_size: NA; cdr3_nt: TGTGCCAGCAGGGCGACAGTGGGAGAAGCTTTCTTT; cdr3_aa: CASRATVGEAFF
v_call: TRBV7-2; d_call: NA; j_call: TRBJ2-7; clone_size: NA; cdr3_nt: TGTGCCAGCAGCTTCCAGGGACAAGTCTTC; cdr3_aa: CASSFQGQVF
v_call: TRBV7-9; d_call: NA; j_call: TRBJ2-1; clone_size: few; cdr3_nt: TGTGCCAGCAGCAAAAGTGGGCGGTTTCTCTACAATGAGCAGTTCTTC; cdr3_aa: CASSKSGRFLYNEQFF
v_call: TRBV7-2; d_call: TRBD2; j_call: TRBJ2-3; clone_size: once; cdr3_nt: TGTGCCAGCAGCCTGGGGGGACTAGCGGGGGGCATGAGTAGCACAGATACGCAGTATTTT; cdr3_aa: CASSLGGLAGGMSSTDTQYF
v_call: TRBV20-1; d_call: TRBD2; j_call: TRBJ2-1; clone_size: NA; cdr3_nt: TGCAGTGCTAGGGGGACTAGCGGGAAGGTGAATGAGCAGTTCTTC; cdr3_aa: CSARGTSGKVNEQFF
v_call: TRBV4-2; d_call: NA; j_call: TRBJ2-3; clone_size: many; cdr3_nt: TGTGCCAGCAGCCAATCAGGGGCGCGGGGCACAGATACGCAGTATTTT; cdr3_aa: CASSQSGARGTDTQYF
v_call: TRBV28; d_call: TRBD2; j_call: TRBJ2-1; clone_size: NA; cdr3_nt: TGTGCCAGCAGTTGGGGGACTAGCGGTGAGCAGTTCTTC; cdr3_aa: CASSWGTSGEQFF
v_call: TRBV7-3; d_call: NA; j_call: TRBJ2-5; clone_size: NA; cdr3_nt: TGTGCCAGCAGCCCTGGAAACCAAGAGACCCAGTACTTC; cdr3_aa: CASSPGNQETQYF
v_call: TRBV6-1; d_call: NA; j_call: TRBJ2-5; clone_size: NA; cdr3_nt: TGTGCCGTGGGGACAATCCAGTACTTC; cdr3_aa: CAVGTIQYF
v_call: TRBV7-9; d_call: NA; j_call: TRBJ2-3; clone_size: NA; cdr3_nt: TGTGCCAGCAGCTCCGCAGGGAGAAGCACAGATACGCAGTATTTT; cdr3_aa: CASSSAGRSTDTQYF
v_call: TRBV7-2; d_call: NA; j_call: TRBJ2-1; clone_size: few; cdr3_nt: TGTGCCAGCAGAAAGGACATGTACAATGAGCAGTTCTTC; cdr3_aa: CASRKDMYNEQFF
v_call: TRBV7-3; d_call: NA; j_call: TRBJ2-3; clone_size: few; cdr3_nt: TGTGCCAGTGGGTTTGCAGATACGCAGTATTTT; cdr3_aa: CASGFADTQYF
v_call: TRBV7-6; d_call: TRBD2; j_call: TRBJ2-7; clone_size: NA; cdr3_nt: TGTGCCAGCAGCACGGGGGGGGGACCCTACGAGCAGTACTTC; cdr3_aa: CASSTGGGPYEQYF
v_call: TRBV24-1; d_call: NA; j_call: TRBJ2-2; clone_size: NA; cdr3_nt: TGTGCCACCAGTCCAGGGAACACCGGGGAGCTGTTTTTT; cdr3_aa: CATSPGNTGELFF
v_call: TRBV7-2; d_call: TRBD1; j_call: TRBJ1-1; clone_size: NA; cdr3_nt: TGTGCCAGCAGCCCGAGGACAGGAGGGAACACTGAAGCTTTCTTT; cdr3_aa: CASSPRTGGNTEAFF
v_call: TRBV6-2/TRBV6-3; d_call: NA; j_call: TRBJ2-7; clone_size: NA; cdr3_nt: TGTGCCAGCAGTTACTCGATAGGGACCTACGAGCAGTACTTC; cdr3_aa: CASSYSIGTYEQYF
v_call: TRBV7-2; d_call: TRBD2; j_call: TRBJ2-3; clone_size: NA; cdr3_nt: TGTGCCAGCAGCCCGAATACTAGCGGGAGGGATACGCAGTATTTT; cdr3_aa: CASSPNTSGRDTQYF
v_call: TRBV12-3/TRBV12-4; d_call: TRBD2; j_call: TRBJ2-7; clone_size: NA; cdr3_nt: TGTGCCAGCAGGGCCGGGACTAGCGCTTCCTACGAGCAGTACTTC; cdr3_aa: CASRAGTSASYEQYF
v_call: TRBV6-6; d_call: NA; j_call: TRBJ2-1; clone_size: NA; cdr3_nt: TGTGCCAGCAGTTACTCGAGCGTCCCGTACAATGAGCAGTTCTTC; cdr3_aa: CASSYSSVPYNEQFF
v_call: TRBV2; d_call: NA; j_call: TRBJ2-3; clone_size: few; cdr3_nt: TGTGCCAGCAGTGGTGGGACGGCTAGCACAGATACGCAGTATTTT; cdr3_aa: CASSGGTASTDTQYF